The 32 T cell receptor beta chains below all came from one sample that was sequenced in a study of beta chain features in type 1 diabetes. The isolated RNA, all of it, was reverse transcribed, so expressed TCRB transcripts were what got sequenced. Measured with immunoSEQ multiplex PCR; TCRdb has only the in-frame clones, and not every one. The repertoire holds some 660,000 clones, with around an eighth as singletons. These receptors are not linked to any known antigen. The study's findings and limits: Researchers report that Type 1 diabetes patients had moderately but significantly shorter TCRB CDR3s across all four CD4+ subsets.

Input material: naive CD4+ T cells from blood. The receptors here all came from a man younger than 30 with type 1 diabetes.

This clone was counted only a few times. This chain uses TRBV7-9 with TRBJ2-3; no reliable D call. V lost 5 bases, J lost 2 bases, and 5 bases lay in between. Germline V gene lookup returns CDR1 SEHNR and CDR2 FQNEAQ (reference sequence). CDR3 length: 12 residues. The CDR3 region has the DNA TGTGCCAGCAGCATTAACACAGATACGCAGTATTTT. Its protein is CASSINTDTQYF.

CDR3 region: CASSIGGANSPLHF. In nucleotides, the CDR3 is TGTGCCAGTAGTATTGGAGGGGCGAATTCACCCCTCCACTTT. The gene calls are TRBV19 and TRBJ1-6; maybe TRBD1 (5 bases). The CDR3 is made up of 14 amino acids. Trimming removed 3 bases from V and 7 bases from J, with 10 bases in between. Germline V CDR1 and CDR2: LNHDA, SQIVND (reference sequence).

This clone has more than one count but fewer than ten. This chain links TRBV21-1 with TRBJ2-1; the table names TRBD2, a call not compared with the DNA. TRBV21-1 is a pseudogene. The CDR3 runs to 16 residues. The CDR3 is CASSTSGGANYNEQFF. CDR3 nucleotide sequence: TGTGCCAGCAGCACCAGCGGGGGGGCGAATTACAATGAGCAGTTCTTC.

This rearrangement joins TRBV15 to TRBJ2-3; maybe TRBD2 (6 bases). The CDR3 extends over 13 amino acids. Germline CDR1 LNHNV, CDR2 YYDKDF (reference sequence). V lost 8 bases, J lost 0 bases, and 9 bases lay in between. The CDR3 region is CATSGGSTDTQYF. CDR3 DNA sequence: TGTGCCACCTCCGGGGGAAGCACAGATACGCAGTATTTT. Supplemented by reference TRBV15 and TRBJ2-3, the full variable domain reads DAMVIQNPRYQVTQFGKPVTLSCSQTLNHNVMYWYQQKSSQAPKLLFHYYDKDFNNEADTPDNFQSRRPNTSFCFLDIRSPGLGDTAMYLCATSGGSTDTQYFGPGTRLTVL.

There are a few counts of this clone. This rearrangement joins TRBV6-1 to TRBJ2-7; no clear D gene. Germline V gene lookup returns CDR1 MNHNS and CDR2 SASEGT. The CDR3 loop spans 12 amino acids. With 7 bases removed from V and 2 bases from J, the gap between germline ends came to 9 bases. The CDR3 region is CASKTATYEQYF. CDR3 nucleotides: TGTGCCAGCAAGACTGCTACCTACGAGCAGTACTTC.

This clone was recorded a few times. CDR3 nucleotide sequence: TGTGCCAGCAGCTTGCGACCGGCAGATACGCAGTATTTT. As protein: CASSLRPADTQYF. The chain joins TRBV7-8 to TRBJ2-3; D gene unclear. Germline lookup yields CDR1 SGHVS and CDR2 FQNEAQ. The length of the CDR3 is 13 residues. The V end lost 3 bases, the J end lost 4 bases, and 8 bases lay between the germline ends.

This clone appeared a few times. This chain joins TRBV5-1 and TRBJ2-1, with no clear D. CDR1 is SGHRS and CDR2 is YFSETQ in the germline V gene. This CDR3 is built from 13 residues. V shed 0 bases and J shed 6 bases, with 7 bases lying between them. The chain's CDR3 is CASSLDYSNEQFF. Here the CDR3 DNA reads TGCGCCAGCAGCTTGGACTACTCCAATGAGCAGTTCTTC.

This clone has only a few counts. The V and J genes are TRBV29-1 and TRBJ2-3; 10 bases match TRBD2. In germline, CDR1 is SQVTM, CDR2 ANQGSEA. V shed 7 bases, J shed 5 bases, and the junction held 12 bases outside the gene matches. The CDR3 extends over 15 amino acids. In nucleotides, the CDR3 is TGCAGCGCCGCTACCGGGACTAGCGTTGGAGATACGCAGTATTTT. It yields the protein CSAATGTSVGDTQYF.

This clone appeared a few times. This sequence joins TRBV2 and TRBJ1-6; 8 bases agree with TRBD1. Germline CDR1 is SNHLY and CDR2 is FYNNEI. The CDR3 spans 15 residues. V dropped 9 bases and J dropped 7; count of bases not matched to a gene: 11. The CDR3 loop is CARLNPGQENSPLHF. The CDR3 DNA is TGTGCCAGACTGAACCCGGGACAGGAAAATTCACCCCTCCACTTT.

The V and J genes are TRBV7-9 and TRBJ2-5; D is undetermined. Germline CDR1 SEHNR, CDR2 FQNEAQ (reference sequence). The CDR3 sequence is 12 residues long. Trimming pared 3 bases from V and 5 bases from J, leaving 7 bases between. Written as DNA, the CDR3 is TGTGCCAGCAGCTTCCCCGGTGAGACCCAGTACTTC. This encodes CASSFPGETQYF.

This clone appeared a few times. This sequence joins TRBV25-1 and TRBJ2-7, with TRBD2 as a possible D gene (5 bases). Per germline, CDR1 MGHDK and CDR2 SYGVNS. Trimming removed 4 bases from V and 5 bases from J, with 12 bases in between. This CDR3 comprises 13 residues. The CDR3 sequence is CASSVTGWNEQYF. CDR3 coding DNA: TGTGCCAGCAGTGTTACGGGGTGGAACGAGCAGTACTTC.

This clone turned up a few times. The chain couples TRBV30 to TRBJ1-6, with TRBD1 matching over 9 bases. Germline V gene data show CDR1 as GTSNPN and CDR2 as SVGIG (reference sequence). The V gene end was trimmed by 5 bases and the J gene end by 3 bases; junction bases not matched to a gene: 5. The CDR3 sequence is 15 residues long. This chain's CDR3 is CAWSDRGHYNSPLHF. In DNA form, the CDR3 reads TGTGCCTGGTCGGACAGGGGACACTATAATTCACCCCTCCACTTT.

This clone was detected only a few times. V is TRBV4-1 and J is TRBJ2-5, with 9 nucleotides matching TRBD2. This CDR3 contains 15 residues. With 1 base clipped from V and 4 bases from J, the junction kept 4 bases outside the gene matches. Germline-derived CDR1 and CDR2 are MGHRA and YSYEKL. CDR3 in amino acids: CASSQGGGGAETQYF. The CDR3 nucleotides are TGCGCCAGCAGCCAAGGGGGCGGGGGGGCAGAGACCCAGTACTTC.

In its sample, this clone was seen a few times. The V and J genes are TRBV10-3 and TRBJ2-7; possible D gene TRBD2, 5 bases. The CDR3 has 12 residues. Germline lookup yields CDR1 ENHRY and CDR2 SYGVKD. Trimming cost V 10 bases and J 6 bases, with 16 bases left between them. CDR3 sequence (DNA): TGTGCCACCGGACCGAGCCGGGGCGAGCAGTACTTC. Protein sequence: CATGPSRGEQYF.

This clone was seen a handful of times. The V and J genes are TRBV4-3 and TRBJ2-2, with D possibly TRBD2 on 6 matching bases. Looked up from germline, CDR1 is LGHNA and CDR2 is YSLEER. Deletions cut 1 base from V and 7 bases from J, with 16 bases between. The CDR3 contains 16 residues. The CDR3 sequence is CASSQVLGGLLGELFF. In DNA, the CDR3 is TGCGCCAGCAGCCAAGTTCTCGGCGGACTACTCGGGGAGCTGTTTTTT.

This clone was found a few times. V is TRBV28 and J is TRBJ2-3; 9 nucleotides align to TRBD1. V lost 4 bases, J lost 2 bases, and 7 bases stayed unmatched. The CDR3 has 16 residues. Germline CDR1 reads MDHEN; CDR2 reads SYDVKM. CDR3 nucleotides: TGTGCCAGCAGTTCCCGGACAGGGGTACACACAGATACGCAGTATTTT. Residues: CASSSRTGVHTDTQYF.

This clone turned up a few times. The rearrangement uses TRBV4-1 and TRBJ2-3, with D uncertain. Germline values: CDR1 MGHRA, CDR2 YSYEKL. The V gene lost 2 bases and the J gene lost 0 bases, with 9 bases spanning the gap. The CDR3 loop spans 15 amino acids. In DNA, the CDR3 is TGCGCCAGCAGCCAAACGCAGTCGAGCACAGATACGCAGTATTTT. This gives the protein CASSQTQSSTDTQYF.

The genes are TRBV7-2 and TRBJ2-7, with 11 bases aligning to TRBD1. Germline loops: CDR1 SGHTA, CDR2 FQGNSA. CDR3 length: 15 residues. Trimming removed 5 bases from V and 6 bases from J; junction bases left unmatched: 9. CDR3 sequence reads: CASSASGTGGFEQYF. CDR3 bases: TGTGCCAGCAGCGCATCCGGGACAGGGGGATTCGAGCAGTACTTC.

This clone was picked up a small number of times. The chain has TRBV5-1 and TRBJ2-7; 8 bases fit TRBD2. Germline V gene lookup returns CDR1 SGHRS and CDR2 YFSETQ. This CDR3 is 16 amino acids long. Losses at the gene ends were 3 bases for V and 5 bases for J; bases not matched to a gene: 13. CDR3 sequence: CASSWRLAGREDEQYF. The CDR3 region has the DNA TGCGCCAGCAGCTGGAGATTAGCGGGACGCGAAGACGAGCAGTACTTC.

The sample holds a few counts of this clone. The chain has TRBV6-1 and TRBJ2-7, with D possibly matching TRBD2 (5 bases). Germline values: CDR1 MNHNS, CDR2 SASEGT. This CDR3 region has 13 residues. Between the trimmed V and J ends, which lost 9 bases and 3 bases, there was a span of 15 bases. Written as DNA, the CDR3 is TGTGCCAGGGAGAGAGGGCAGTACTACGAGCAGTACTTC. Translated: CARERGQYYEQYF.

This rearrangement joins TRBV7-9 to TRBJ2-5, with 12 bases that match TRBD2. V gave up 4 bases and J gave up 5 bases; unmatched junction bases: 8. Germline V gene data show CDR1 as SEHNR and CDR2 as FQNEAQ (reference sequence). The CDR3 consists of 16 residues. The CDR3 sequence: CASSSGLAGNRETQYF. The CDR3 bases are TGTGCCAGCAGCTCCGGACTAGCGGGGAACCGTGAGACCCAGTACTTC.

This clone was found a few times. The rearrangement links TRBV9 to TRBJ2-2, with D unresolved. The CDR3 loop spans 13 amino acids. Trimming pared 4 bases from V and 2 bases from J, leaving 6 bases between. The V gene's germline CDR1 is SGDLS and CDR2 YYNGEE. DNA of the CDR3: TGTGCCAGCAGCTCATACAACACCGGGGAGCTGTTTTTT. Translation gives CASSSYNTGELFF.

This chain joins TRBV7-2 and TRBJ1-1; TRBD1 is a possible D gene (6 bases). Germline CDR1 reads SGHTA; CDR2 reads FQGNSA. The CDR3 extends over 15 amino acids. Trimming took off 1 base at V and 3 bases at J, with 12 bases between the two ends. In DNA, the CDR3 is TGTGCCAGCAGCTTAGAGGGCAGGGGAGACACTGAAGCTTTCTTT. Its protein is CASSLEGRGDTEAFF.

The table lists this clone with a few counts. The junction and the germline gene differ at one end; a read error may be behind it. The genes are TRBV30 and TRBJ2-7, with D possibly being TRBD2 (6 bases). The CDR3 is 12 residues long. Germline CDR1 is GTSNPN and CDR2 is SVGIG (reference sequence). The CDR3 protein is CAWSASGVSLEF. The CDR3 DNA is TGTGCCTGGAGTGCGTCGGGGGTATCCCTCGAATTC.

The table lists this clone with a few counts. As DNA, the CDR3 is TGTGCCAGCAGTTTTGGAGCTAACTATGGCTACACCTTC. Residues: CASSFGANYGYTF. The chain joins TRBV27 to TRBJ1-2; D is undetermined. The V gene lost 3 bases and the J gene lost 0 bases, with 5 bases spanning the gap. The CDR3 is 13 amino acids. The germline gives CDR1 MNHEY, CDR2 SMNVEV (reference sequence).

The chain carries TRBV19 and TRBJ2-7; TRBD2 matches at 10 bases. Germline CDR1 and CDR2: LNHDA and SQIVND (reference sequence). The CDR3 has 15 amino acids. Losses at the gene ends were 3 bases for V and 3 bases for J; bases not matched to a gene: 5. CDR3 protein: CASSIPASGSYEQYF. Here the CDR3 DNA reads TGTGCCAGTAGTATCCCCGCTAGCGGGAGCTACGAGCAGTACTTC.

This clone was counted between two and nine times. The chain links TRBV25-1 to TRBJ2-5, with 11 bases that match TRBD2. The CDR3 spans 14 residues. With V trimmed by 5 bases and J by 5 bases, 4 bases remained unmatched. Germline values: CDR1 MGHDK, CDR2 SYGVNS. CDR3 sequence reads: CASSPTSGSETQYF. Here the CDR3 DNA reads TGTGCCAGCAGTCCAACTAGCGGGAGTGAGACCCAGTACTTC.

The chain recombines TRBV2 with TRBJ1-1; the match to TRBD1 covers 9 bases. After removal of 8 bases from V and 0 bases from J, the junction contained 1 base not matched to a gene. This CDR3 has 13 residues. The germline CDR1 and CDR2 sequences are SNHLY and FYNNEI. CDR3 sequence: CASRTGVNTEAFF. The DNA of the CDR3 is TGTGCCAGCCGGACAGGGGTGAACACTGAAGCTTTCTTT.

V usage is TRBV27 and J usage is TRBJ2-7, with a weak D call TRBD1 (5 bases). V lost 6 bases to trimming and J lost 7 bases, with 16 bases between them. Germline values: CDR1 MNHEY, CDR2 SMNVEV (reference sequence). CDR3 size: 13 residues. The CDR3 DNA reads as TGTGCCAGCAGGTTGCAGGGTGGAAGGGAGCAGTACTTC. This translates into CASRLQGGREQYF.

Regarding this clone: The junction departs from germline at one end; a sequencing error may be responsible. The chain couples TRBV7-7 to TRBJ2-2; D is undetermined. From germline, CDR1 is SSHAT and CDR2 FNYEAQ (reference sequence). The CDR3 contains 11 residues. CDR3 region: CASSSPGELFF. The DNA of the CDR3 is TGTGCTAGCAGCTCCCCCGGGGAGCTGTTTTTT.

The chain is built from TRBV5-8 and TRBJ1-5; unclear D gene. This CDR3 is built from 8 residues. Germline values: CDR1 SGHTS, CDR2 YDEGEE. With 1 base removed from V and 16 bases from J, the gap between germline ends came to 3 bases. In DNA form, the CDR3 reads TGTGCCAGCAGCTTGATACATTTT. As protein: CASSLIHF.

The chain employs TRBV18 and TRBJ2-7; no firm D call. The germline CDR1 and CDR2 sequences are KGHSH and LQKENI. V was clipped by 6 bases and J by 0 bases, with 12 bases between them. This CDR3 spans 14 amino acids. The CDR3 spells CASSATVSSYEQYF. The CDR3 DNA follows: TGTGCCAGCTCCGCTACAGTGAGCTCCTACGAGCAGTACTTC.